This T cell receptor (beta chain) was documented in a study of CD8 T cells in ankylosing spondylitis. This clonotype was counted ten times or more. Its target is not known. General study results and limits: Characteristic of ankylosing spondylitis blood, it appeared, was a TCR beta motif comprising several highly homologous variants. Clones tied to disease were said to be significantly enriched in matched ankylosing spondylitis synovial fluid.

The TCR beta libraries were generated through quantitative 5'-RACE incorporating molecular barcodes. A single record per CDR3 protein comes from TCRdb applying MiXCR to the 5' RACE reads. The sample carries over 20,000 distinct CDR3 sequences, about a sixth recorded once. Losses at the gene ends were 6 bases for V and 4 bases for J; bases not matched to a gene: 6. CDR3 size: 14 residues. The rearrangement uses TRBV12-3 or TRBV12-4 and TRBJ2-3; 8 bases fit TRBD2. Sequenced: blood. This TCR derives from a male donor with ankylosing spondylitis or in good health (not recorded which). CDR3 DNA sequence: TGTGCCAGCAGACTAGCGGAGAGGCCAGATACGCAGTATTTT. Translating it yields CASRLAERPDTQYF.